Described below is a single T cell receptor (beta chain) sequence and its context. The antigen remains undetermined. The data belong to a study of T-cell reconstitution after alpha-beta-depleted transplantation in children. The authors prepared the TCRbeta library with unique molecular identifiers. TCRdb passed the PCR reads through MiXCR, listing each CDR3 protein once. The sample shows around 600,000 distinct CDR3 sequences, about 21% of them seen only once. Germline V lookup: CDR1 LGHNA, CDR2 YSLEER. V lost 2 bases to trimming and J lost 0 bases, with 4 bases between them. There are 14 residues in the CDR3. Study conclusions and caveats: Reportedly, roughly two months post-transplant, alpha-beta T cells arose from several hundred expanded graft clones. Surviving recipient T cells and thymic progenitors underlay high day-60 TCRbeta diversity in some patients. When one year had passed after transplant, most T-cell counts and diversity came from newly produced T cells.

The source is a boy under two years old who had a stem cell transplant for acute myeloid leukemia, so the T cells may come from the graft donor. Sequenced material: PBMCs, mostly from graft donor cells, taken 360 days after TCRalphabeta/CD19-depleted stem cell transplant. The chain links TRBV4-3 to TRBJ1-4; D is unresolved. The CDR3 region is CASSQRPTNEKLFF. DNA for the CDR3: TGCGCCAGCAGCCAACGTCCAACTAATGAAAAACTGTTTTTT.